One TCR beta chain is described in this entry. This clonotype was counted a few times. It has no known antigen specificity. Per-base qualities were not stored, and no clone one base away is much larger. The Immunoverse kit was used to build TCR libraries from 400 ng RNA, with molecular barcoded adaptors covering alpha/delta and beta/gamma chains. TCR library preparation used the same RNA that was used for transcriptome sequencing. TCR libraries were sequenced on an Illumina HiSeq 4000 with 2 x 150 cycles. As for the authors' bioinformatics: MiXCR aligned TCR reads to human V, D, J and C references and assembled the aligned reads into CDR3 clonotypes, with quality filtering and error correction included. The tcR package in R was used to analyze clonotype counts and gene usage diversity. For inspection of raw mapping reads, RNA-seq reads were mapped by STAR aligner version 2.5.3a onto GRCh37 of the human genome. IR-seq fastq files were randomly downsampled with Seqtk 1.3 to test the effect of sequencing depth on detected clonotypes. Using fastp trimming at Q25 and MiXCR clonotype assembly, TCRdb reanalyzed the public sequencing data and kept in-frame beta chains. Identical CDR3 proteins give one entry, which carries the most common genes and DNA. Here the V and J calls rest on TCRdb's processing, not on the authors' analysis. For this sample the table gives roughly 90,000 distinct CDR3 sequences, of which about 12% were detected only once. The ten largest clones take up more than 12% of the sample.

This specimen comes from a study of read filtering for tumor transcriptome and immune sequencing (dated by TCRdb to the early 2020s). About the full investigation: The cohort had some 16 male and 11 to 15 female patients with a mean age of about 66 years, ranging from roughly 45 to 85. Under revised international staging, about eight patients fell into R-ISS I, 15 or so into R-ISS II and roughly 7 into R-ISS III. Using the same bone marrow samples, the study compared TCR repertoires obtained by targeted immune repertoire sequencing with those obtained by bulk whole-transcriptome sequencing. TCR-region mapped reads per sample ranged from about 4.05 to 10.27 million with IR-seq versus only about 75 to 1273 with RNA-seq. As a main aim, a read-filtering strategy for immune repertoire data was addressed, with the specific question being whether clonotypes supported by a single read should be removed. Whole-transcriptome libraries were prepared with the TruSeq RNA Access Library Prep Kit after DNase treatment.

Each patient had bone marrow sampled at the time of active disease. Ficoll-Hypaque density gradient centrifugation was used to isolate the bone marrow mononuclear cells. To remove myeloma plasma cells, the cells were labeled with CD138 magnetic microbeads on a MACS separator, and CD138-negative cells were then collected by negative selection. The purity of the isolated cells was checked by flow cytometry with CD138 antibodies on an Attune NxT. TRIzol reagent was used to extract total RNA, which was then quantified with a NanoDrop spectrophotometer. Paired RNA-seq and IR-seq were performed on each patient's CD138-negative bone marrow sample. The research as a whole found: The sorted CD138-negative fraction was composed of a mixed bone marrow immune population rather than of purified T cells. Compared with RNA-seq, IR-seq captured clonotypes at much higher depth and more reliably, and a smaller IR-seq throughput was enough to identify most shared clonotypes. In IR-seq, around 80% of clonotypes but approximately 3.2% of total reads were represented by single-read clonotypes, whereas in RNA-seq, 65% to 75% of clonotypes and approximately 40% of reads were represented by single-read clonotypes. The correlation between IR-seq and RNA-seq shared clonotype proportions rose when single-read clonotypes were removed.

CDR1 LGHDT and CDR2 YNNKEL are derived from the germline V gene (reference sequence). The germline V end is reduced by 4 bases and the J end by 5 bases; junction bases left unmatched: 8. The CDR3 covers 16 residues, taking in both the cysteine and the phenylalanine. The only DNA kept is the CDR3, 48 bases in frame from the first base. The source of this sequence is a donor at least 40 years old with multiple myeloma. The sequence joins TRBV3-1 to TRBJ2-7; 13 central nucleotides agree with TRBD2. Material: a population of CD138-negative cells sorted from bone marrow. The sample's cell subset or site label, in plain terms: bone marrow mononuclear cells depleted of CD138+ plasma/myeloma cells by negative magnetic selection. The DNA sequence reads TGTGCCAGCAGCCCGCTGAGGACTAGCGGGAGAAACGAGCAGTACTTC. It is translated as CASSPLRTSGRNEQYF.